This is a list of T cell receptor beta chains from one sample in a study of shared clonotypes between healthy human individuals. The protocol was immunoSEQ multiplex PCR, while the TCRdb copy is restricted to in-frame clones and leaves out a portion. The data hold a few million clones, with approximately 93% observed a single time. Sequencing used naive CD4+ T cells from PBMCs. The receptors here all came from a man younger than 30 in good health. Some clones in this sample may be carry-over from other donors' samples. The CDR3 runs from the conserved cysteine through the conserved F or W. A D gene is named only where the DNA matches it firmly. Only some rows state a clone size, as once, few, many or a class for expanded clones.

- - TRBJ2-3 TRBV25-1 17 TGTGCCAGCAGTCCGTCCCGGGGGAGGACTAGCACAGATACGCAGTATTTT CASSPSRGRTSTDTQYF
- - TRBJ2-2 TRBV7-9 16 TGTGCCAGCAGCTTAAACAGGGCGAGGGTTGCCGGGGAGCTGTTTTTT CASSLNRARVAGELFF
few - TRBJ1-5 TRBV30 14 TGTGCCTGGAGTGGGGGGAATAGCAATCAGCCCCAGCATTTT CAWSGGNSNQPQHF
few - TRBJ1-1 TRBV5-1 16 TGCGCCAGCAGCTTGGGCGGGGCGGTTCTCGGCACTGAAGCTTTCTTT CASSLGGAVLGTEAFF
- - TRBJ2-3 TRBV7-2 15 TGTGCCAGCAGCGCCCCCGGACTATACACAGATACGCAGTATTTT CASSAPGLYTDTQYF
- - TRBJ2-7 TRBV5-3 16 TGTGCCAGAAGCTTGGAGGGACCCCAGAGCTCCTACGAGCAGTACTTC CARSLEGPQSSYEQYF
- TRBD2 TRBJ2-5 TRBV7-9 15 TGTGCCAGCAGCTTACCCCTAGCGGTCGGGGAGACCCAGTACTTC CASSLPLAVGETQYF
- - TRBJ1-3 TRBV6-1 14 TGTGCCAGCAGTACCGACGGGAGGGGAAACACCATATATTTT CASSTDGRGNTIYF
- - TRBJ1-5 TRBV2 14 TGTGCCAGCAGGGAAGACAGTAGCAATCAGCCCCAGCATTTT CASREDSSNQPQHF
few - TRBJ2-2 TRBV15 15 TGTGCCACCAGCAGAGATGTTAGGGGCACCGGGGAGCTGTTTTTT CATSRDVRGTGELFF
- - TRBJ1-1 TRBV28 14 TGTGCCAGCAGTTTAGGGCGGATGAACACTGAAGCTTTCTTT CASSLGRMNTEAFF
- - TRBJ2-5 TRBV29-1 12 TGCAGCGTTGGGCAGGGCGGGGAGACCCAGTACTTC CSVGQGGETQYF
- - TRBJ1-5 TRBV30 13 TGTGCCTGGAGAGGGGACAGCAATCAGCCCCAGCATTTT CAWRGDSNQPQHF
- TRBD1 TRBJ1-1 TRBV2 13 TGTGCCAGCAGTGACAGGGGGCAAACTGAAGCTTTCTTT CASSDRGQTEAFF
- - TRBJ1-1 TRBV21-1 13 TGTGCCAGCATCGGCAGCGTTTGCACTGAAGCTTTCTTT CASIGSVCTEAFF
- TRBD2 TRBJ2-1 TRBV5-1 15 TGCGCCAGCAGCCTCGGGACTAGCGGGTACAATGAGCAGTTCTTC CASSLGTSGYNEQFF
- - TRBJ1-5 TRBV7-8 12 TGTGCCAGCAGCTCAGGGAATCAGCCCCAGCATTTT CASSSGNQPQHF
- TRBD2 TRBJ2-2 TRBV28 17 TGTGCCAGCAGTTTACTAGCGGGAGTGCAGGAGGCCGGGGAGCTGTTTTTT CASSLLAGVQEAGELFF
few - TRBJ2-7 TRBV2 14 TGTGCCAGCAAGGGGAACGGTTACTCCTACGAGCAGTACTTC CASKGNGYSYEQYF
- - TRBJ2-1 TRBV29-1 15 TGCAGCGTTGAGCCCCACCTGCTCGTCTACAATGAGCAGTTCTTC CSVEPHLLVYNEQFF
- - TRBJ2-5 TRBV27 13 TGTGCCAGCAGTCTACGATTCCAAGAGACCCAGTACTTC CASSLRFQETQYF
- - TRBJ2-1 TRBV29-1 12 TGCAGCGCCGGGACTTCCTACAATGAGCAGTTCTTC CSAGTSYNEQFF
- TRBD1 TRBJ2-3 TRBV25-1 15 TGTGCCAGCAGTGGTCCACAGGGGATCACAGATACGCAGTATTTT CASSGPQGITDTQYF
- - TRBJ1-2 TRBV6-5 14 TGTGCCAGCAGTAAGCGACAGGAGTACTATGGCTACACCTTC CASSKRQEYYGYTF
- TRBD1 TRBJ2-5 TRBV2 15 TGTGCCAGCAGTGGGGACAGGGGATGGCAAGAGACCCAGTACTTC CASSGDRGWQETQYF
- - TRBJ2-7 TRBV7-2 16 TGTGCCAGCAGCTTAGTGGGGGGACTTAACTCCTACGAGCAGTACTTC CASSLVGGLNSYEQYF
- - TRBJ1-5 TRBV19 14 TGTGCCAGTAGTCCCCATACGGGGGGCCGGCCCCAGCATTTT CASSPHTGGRPQHF
- - TRBJ2-3 TRBV30 15 TGTGCCTGGAGACTTCAGCTGAGCGGACCAGATACGCAGTATTTT CAWRLQLSGPDTQYF
- TRBD1 TRBJ2-1 TRBV7-9 16 TGTGCCAGCAGCTTAGCCCGGACAGGGGGATACAATGAGCAGTTCTTC CASSLARTGGYNEQFF
- - TRBJ2-7 TRBV6-5 15 TGTGCCAGCAGTTACTCGACTGCGGGAATCTACGAGCAGTACTTC CASSYSTAGIYEQYF
- TRBD2 TRBJ2-7 TRBV28 14 TGTGCCAGCAGAGGGACTAGCGGTACCTACGAGCAGTACTTC CASRGTSGTYEQYF
- TRBD2 TRBJ2-7 TRBV28 15 TGTGCCAGCAGCCCCACGAACGGGGGGAACTACGAGCAGTACTTC CASSPTNGGNYEQYF
- - TRBJ1-4 TRBV4-1 15 TGCGCCAGCAGCCAACGGGAGGCAACTAATGAAAAACTGTTTTTT CASSQREATNEKLFF
- - TRBJ1-1 TRBV2 11 TGTGCCAGCAGCTTACAGGGTGAAGCTTTCTTT CASSLQGEAFF
- - TRBJ2-1 TRBV20-1 11 TGCAGTGCTAGTAGTCTGAATGAGCAGTTCTTC CSASSLNEQFF
- TRBD1 TRBJ1-2 TRBV27 15 TGTGCCAGCAGTCCAATATTGGGACAGTGGCAGGGCTACACCTTC CASSPILGQWQGYTF
- - TRBJ1-2 TRBV5-1 16 TGCGCCAGCAGCTTGGAAGGGTCAGAATGGAACTATGGCTACACCTTC CASSLEGSEWNYGYTF
- TRBD2 TRBJ2-3 TRBV28 14 TGTGCCACCGAGACTAGCGGGCGGACAGATACGCAGTATTTT CATETSGRTDTQYF
- - TRBJ2-5 TRBV6-1 14 TGTGCCAGCAGCCGCGGACAACCCCAAGAGACCCAGTACTTC CASSRGQPQETQYF
- - TRBJ2-1 TRBV6-5 16 TGTGCCAGCAGTTACCCCAGCGGGCGCTCCTACAATGAGCAGTTCTTC CASSYPSGRSYNEQFF
- - TRBJ2-7 TRBV6-1 15 TGTGCCAGCAGTGTGGGTGGGAGTTCACAGTCCGAGCAGTACTTC CASSVGGSSQSEQYF